This T cell receptor (beta chain) was captured in a study of response to subunit inactivated influenza vaccine. Germline-derived CDR1 and CDR2 are GTSNPN and SVGIG (reference sequence). CDR3 length: 13 amino acids. The ends were cut back, 0 bases at V and 6 bases at J, with 12 bases in the middle. TCRdb reprocessed the RT-PCR reads via MiXCR and lists one record per CDR3 protein. The profile shows about 170,000 distinct CDR3 sequences, approximately 12% of them singletons. This clonotype was found a few times. These data were also reused for a study on T cells expressing NK-cell markers. That source adds: A 5'RACE template switching approach incorporating UMIs was used to make TCR beta cDNA. All TCR beta repertoires analysed originated from sorted CD3+CD56+NKG2C+, CD3+CD56+NKG2C- and CD3+CD56-NKG2C+ T cells. Alpha-beta TCR T cells were the sole sorting target in several experiments, owing to an anti-gamma-delta TCR antibody. In several donors, dominant CD3+CD56+NKG2C+ clonotypes ranked among the top 10 CD8+ clonotypes. It remained uncertain whether the expanded NKG2C+ T cell clones were specific for HCMV antigens.

Material: CD8+ T cells sorted from PBMCs, obtained 11 to 12 days after vaccination. The TCR sequence derives from a man aged 45-65 years who received an inactivated influenza vaccine. The chain uses TRBV30 and TRBJ2-7, with no clear D. This CDR3 is CAWSVYDLAEQYF. For the CDR3, the DNA is TGTGCCTGGAGTGTCTATGACCTGGCCGAGCAGTACTTC.